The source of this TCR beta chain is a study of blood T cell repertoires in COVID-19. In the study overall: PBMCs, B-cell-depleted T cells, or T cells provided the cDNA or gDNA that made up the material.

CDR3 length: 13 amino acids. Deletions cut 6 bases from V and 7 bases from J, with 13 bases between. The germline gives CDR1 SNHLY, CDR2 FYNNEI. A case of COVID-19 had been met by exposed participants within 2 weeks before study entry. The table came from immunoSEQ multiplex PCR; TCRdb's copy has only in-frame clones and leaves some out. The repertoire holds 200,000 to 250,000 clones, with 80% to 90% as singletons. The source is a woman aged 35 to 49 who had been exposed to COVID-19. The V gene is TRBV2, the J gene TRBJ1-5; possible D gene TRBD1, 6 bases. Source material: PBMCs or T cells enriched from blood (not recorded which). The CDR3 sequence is CASREGGSQPQHF. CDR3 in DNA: TGTGCCAGCAGGGAGGGGGGGAGCCAGCCCCAGCATTTT.